A selection of T cell receptor beta chains follows, all from one sample in a study of T cell changes during pregnancy in multiple sclerosis. TCRdb's copy holds only in-frame clones and misses some; the assay was immunoSEQ multiplex PCR. Here the sample spans 30,000 to 40,000 clones, roughly nine tenths being singletons. The sample in question was CD4+ T cells from peripheral blood mononuclear cells, obtained in the third trimester of pregnancy. The receptor set was obtained from a female donor with multiple sclerosis, enrolled in a pregnancy study. CDR3s include the opening cysteine and the closing phenylalanine or tryptophan. D genes are given only for firm matches. Some rows have no size entry. The others give once, few or many, or a class for an expanded clone.

j_call	d_call	clone_size	v_call	cdr3_aa	cdr3_nt
TRBJ1-2	NA	NA	TRBV7-9	CASSSLFGGNYGYTF	TGTGCCAGCAGCTCCCTTTTCGGGGGGAACTATGGCTACACCTTC
TRBJ1-1	NA	NA	TRBV9	CASSVQDYTEAFF	TGTGCCAGCAGCGTACAGGATTACACTGAAGCTTTCTTT
TRBJ2-7	NA	NA	TRBV11-2	CASSLVGARVRSYEQYF	TGTGCCAGCAGCTTAGTGGGGGCCCGGGTTAGGTCCTACGAGCAGTACTTC
TRBJ2-5	TRBD2	NA	TRBV5-1	CASSRAGGPEETQYF	TGCGCCAGCAGCCGAGCGGGAGGGCCTGAAGAGACCCAGTACTTC
TRBJ1-4	NA	NA	TRBV7-2	CASSLEQGREKLFF	TGTGCCAGCAGCTTAGAACAGGGTAGGGAAAAACTGTTTTTT
TRBJ2-3	NA	NA	TRBV19	CASSIRNTDTQYF	TGTGCCAGTAGTATTAGAAACACAGATACGCAGTATTTT
TRBJ2-1	NA	NA	TRBV6-5	CASKTGLANEQFF	TGTGCCAGCAAGACAGGTCTCGCGAATGAGCAGTTCTTC
TRBJ2-5	TRBD2	NA	TRBV13	CASSARLAGVETQYF	TGTGCCAGCAGCGCCAGACTAGCGGGAGTTGAGACCCAGTACTTC
TRBJ2-7	NA	once	TRBV21-1	CASSVTRQFYEQYF	TGTGCCAGCAGCGTAACCCGTCAGTTCTACGAGCAGTACTTC
TRBJ2-3	NA	NA	TRBV6-4	CASDLLMTGQAGAADTQYF	TGTGCCAGCGACCTGTTGATGACAGGGCAAGCGGGAGCGGCTGATACGCAGTATTTT
TRBJ2-7	TRBD1	NA	TRBV6-1	CAGGQGRYEQYF	TGTGCCGGCGGACAGGGGCGCTACGAGCAGTACTTC
TRBJ2-7	TRBD1	NA	TRBV28	CASSRSGTGEYEQYF	TGTGCCAGCAGTCGATCCGGGACAGGGGAATACGAGCAGTACTTC
TRBJ2-7	NA	NA	TRBV21-1	CASSFAPGQVTYEQYF	TGTGCCAGCAGCTTCGCTCCGGGACAGGTTACCTACGAGCAGTACTTC
TRBJ2-7	TRBD2	NA	TRBV7-2	CASSLSLAGGEQYF	TGTGCCAGCAGCTTATCTCTAGCGGGAGGAGAGCAGTACTTC
TRBJ2-1	NA	NA	TRBV7-2	CASTKGRYNEQFF	TGTGCCAGCACGAAGGGGAGGTACAATGAGCAGTTCTTC
TRBJ1-5	NA	once	TRBV11-1	CASSLTGESNQPQHF	TGTGCCAGCAGCCTCACGGGGGAAAGCAATCAGCCCCAGCATTTT
TRBJ2-5	NA	NA	TRBV19	CASRQAGETQYF	TGTGCCAGTAGACAGGCAGGGGAGACCCAGTACTTC
TRBJ1-2	TRBD1	NA	TRBV29-1	CRAGTGDPSIGYTF	TGCAGGGCCGGGACAGGGGACCCCTCTATTGGCTACACCTTC